The following is a T cell receptor (beta chain) sequence with its context. What it binds is not known. Unique molecular identifiers were present in the TCR beta cDNA libraries. Around 460,000 cDNA molecules came from around 1 to 9.1 million T cells. MiXCR, run by TCRdb on the PCR reads, gives a single entry per CDR3 protein. The sample consists of fewer than 900,000 distinct CDR3 sequences, 35% to 55% of them appearing once. This sample is drawn from a study of post-analysis software for immune sequencing data. Study as a whole: Clinical courses comprised relapsing-remitting, secondary progressive and progressive-relapsing multiple sclerosis.

General study findings and limits: The normalized Chao1 diversity of multiple sclerosis patients was significantly lower than that of controls. Five or six TRBV segments appeared more often in patients than in controls, and TRBV5-6, TRBV5-1 and TRBV20-1 were among these.

V was shortened by 6 bases and J by 5 bases, with 14 bases between the two germline ends. CDR1 is DFQATT, CDR2 SNEGSKA, per germline (reference sequence). This CDR3 has 13 amino acids. Sequencing was carried out using blood. The chain has TRBV20-1 and TRBJ2-1, with a possible D match to TRBD2 (6 bases). This receptor was obtained from a girl aged 5-17 years with multiple sclerosis. The CDR3 DNA is TGCAGTGCAAACACGTGGGGGGACAATGAGCAGTTCTTC. Its translation is CSANTWGDNEQFF.